This TCR beta chain was captured by sequencing in a study of cytomegalovirus exposure and HLA in healthy donors. General study results and limits: The authors listed some 150 TCR beta chains as cytomegalovirus-associated. A few CMV-associated chains proved CMV antigen-specific in vitro. In the 130 or so validation repertoires, a later analysis found that first-cohort TCR clusters tended to co-occur.

The protocol was immunoSEQ multiplex PCR, while the TCRdb copy is restricted to in-frame clones and leaves out a portion. The sample has about 98,000 clones; roughly 94% are singletons. V was shortened by 5 bases and J by 5 bases, with 6 bases between the two germline ends. Germline CDR1 and CDR2: MNHNY and SVGAGI (reference sequence). The CDR3 consists of 11 residues. As for this clone: Its matching antigen is unknown.

The chain joins TRBV6-6 to TRBJ2-5; D call uncertain. Sequenced material: PBMCs. The TCR comes from a woman aged 18-29 years in good health and CMV-seronegative. CDR3 sequence reads: CASSKQETQYF. The CDR3 DNA follows: TGTGCCAGCAGTAAACAGGAGACCCAGTACTTC.